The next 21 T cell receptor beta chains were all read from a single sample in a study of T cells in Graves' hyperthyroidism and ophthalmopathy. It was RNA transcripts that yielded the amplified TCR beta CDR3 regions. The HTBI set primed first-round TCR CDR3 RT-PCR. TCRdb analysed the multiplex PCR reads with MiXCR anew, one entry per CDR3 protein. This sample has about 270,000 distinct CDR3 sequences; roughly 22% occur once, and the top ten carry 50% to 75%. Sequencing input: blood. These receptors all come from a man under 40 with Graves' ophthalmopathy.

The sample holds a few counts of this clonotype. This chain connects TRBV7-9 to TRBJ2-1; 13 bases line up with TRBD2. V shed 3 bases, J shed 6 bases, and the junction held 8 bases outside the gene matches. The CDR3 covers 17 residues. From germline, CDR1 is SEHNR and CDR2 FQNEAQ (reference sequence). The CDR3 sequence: CASSLTSRLAGGNEQFF. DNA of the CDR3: TGTGCCAGCAGCTTGACTTCAAGACTAGCGGGAGGCAATGAGCAGTTCTTC.

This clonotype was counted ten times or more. This chain's CDR3 is CASSLAGSTSTDTQYF. DNA of the CDR3: TGTGCCAGCAGCTTAGCTGGCTCCACTAGCACAGATACGCAGTATTTT. The chain joins TRBV11-2 to TRBJ2-3; no clear D gene. The CDR3 consists of 16 residues. Trimming removed 1 base from V and 0 bases from J, with 11 bases in between. The V gene's germline CDR1 is SGHAT and CDR2 FQNNGV.

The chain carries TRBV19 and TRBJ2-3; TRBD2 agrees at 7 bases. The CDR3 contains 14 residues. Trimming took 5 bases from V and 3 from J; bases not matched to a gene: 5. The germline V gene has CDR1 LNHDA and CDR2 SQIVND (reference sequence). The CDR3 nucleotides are TGTGCCAGTAGTTGGGGCGGGAGAACAGATACGCAGTATTTT. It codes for CASSWGGRTDTQYF.

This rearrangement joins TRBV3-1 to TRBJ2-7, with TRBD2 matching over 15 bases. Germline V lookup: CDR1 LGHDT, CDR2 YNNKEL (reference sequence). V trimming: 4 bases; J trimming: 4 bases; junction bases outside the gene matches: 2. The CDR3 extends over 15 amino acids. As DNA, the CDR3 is TGTGCCAGCAGCCCGGGGACTAGCGGGAGGTACGAGCAGTACTTC. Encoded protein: CASSPGTSGRYEQYF.

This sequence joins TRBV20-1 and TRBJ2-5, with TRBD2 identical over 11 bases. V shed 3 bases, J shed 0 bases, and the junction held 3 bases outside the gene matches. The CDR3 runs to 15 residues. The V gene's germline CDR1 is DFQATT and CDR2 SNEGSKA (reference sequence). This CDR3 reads CSARTTSGDQETQYF. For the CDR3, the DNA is TGCAGTGCTAGGACGACTAGCGGGGACCAAGAGACCCAGTACTTC.

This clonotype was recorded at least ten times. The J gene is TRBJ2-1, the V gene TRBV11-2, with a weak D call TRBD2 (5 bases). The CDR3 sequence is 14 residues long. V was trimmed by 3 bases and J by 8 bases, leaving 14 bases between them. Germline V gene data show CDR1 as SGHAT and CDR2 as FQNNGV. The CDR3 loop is CASSLDAGSDEQFF. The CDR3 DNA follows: TGTGCCAGCAGCTTGGATGCGGGCTCAGATGAGCAGTTCTTC. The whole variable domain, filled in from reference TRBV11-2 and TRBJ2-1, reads EAGVAQSPRYKIIEKRQSVAFWCNPISGHATLYWYQQILGQGPKLLIQFQNNGVVDDSQLPKDRFSAERLKGVDSTLKIQPAKLEDSAVYLCASSLDAGSDEQFFGPGTRLTVL.

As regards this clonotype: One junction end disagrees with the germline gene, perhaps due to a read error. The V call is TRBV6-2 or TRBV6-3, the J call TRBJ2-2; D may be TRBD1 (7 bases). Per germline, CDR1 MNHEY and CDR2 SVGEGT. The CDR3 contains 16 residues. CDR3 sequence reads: CASSRERTGNTGGLFF. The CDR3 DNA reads TGTGCCAGCAGTAGGGAAAGGACAGGTAACACCGGGGGGCTGTTTTTT.

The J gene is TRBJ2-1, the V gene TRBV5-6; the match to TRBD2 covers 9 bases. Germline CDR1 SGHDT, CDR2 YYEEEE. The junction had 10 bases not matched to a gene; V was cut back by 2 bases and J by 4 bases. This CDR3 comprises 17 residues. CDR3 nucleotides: TGTGCCAGCAGCTTTAGCGGGAGAGCCCCACTTTACAATGAGCAGTTCTTC. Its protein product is CASSFSGRAPLYNEQFF.

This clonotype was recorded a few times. This CDR3 reads CASSFNRFPTKQYF. CDR3 nucleotides: TGTGCCAGCAGTTTTAACAGGTTCCCTACGAAGCAGTACTTC. J is TRBJ2-7 and V is TRBV12-3 or TRBV12-4; the D gene is possibly TRBD1 (5 bases). Trimming removed 3 bases from V and 8 bases from J, with 17 bases in between. The length of the CDR3 is 14 residues.

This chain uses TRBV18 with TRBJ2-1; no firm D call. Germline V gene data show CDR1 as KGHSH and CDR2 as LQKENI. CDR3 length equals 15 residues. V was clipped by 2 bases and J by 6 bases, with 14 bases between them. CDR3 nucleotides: TGTGCCAGCTCACCAAACGGGCAATCTGGCAATGAGCAGTTCTTC. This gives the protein CASSPNGQSGNEQFF.

The CDR3 DNA sequence: TGTGCCAGCAGCTTACCAGAGGAAGAGACCCAGTACTTC. This translates into CASSLPEEETQYF. This chain uses TRBV7-2 with TRBJ2-5; D remains unclear. Germline values: CDR1 SGHTA, CDR2 FQGNSA. The germline V and J ends were trimmed by 2 bases and 3 bases, with 7 bases remaining between them. This CDR3 spans 13 amino acids.

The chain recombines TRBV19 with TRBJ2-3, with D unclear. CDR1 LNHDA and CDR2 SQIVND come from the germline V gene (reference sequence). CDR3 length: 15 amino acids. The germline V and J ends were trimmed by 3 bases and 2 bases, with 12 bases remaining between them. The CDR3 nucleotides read TGTGCCAGTAGTATGGGTTTGCTCGCCACAGATACGCAGTATTTT. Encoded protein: CASSMGLLATDTQYF.

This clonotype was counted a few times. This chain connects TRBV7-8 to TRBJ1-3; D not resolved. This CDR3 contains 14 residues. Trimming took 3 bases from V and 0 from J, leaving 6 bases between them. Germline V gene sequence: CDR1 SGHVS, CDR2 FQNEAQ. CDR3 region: CASSFSVSGNTIYF. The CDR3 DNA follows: TGTGCCAGCAGCTTCTCGGTCTCTGGAAACACCATATATTTT.

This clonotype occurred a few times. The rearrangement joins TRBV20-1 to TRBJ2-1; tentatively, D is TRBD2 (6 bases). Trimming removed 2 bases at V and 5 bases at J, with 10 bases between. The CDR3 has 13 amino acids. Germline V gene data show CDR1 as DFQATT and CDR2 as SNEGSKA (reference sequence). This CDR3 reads CSARMDYNNEQFF. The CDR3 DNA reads TGCAGTGCTAGAATGGACTACAACAATGAGCAGTTCTTC.

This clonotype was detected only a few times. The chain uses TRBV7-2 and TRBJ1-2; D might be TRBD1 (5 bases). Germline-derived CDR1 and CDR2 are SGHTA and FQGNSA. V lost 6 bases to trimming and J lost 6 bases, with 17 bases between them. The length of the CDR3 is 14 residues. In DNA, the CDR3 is TGTGCCAGCAGTGTTATGGGGGGGGTAGATGGCTACACCTTC. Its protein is CASSVMGGVDGYTF. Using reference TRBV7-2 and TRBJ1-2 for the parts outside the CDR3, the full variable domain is GAGVSQSPSNKVTEKGKDVELRCDPISGHTALYWYRQSLGQGLEFLIYFQGNSAPDKSGLPSDRFSAERTGGSVSTLTIQRTQQEDSAVYLCASSVMGGVDGYTFGSGTRLTVV.

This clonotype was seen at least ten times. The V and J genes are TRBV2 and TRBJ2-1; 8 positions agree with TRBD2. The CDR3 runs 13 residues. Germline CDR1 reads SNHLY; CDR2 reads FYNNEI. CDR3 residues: CVSGGETYNEQFF. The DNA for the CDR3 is TGTGTCTCGGGGGGGGAAACCTACAATGAGCAGTTCTTC. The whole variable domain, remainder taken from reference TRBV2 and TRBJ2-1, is EPEVTQTPSHQVTQMGQEVILRCVPISNHLYFYWYRQILGQKVEFLVSFYNNEISEKSEIFDDQFSVERPDGSNFTLKIRSTKLEDSAMYFCVSGGETYNEQFFGPGTRLTVL.

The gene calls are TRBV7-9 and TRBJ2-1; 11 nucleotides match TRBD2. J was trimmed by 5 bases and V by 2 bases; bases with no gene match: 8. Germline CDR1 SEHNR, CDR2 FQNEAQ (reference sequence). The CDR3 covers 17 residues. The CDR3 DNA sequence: TGTGCCAGCAGCTTAACTAGCGGGAGCTTGACAAACAATGAGCAGTTCTTC. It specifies CASSLTSGSLTNNEQFF.

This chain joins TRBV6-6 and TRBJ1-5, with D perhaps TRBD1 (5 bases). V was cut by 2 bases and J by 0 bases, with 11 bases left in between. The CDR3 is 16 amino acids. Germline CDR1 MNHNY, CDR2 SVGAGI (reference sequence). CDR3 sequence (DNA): TGTGCCAGCAGTTACGAAGGGGCCCATAGCAATCAGCCCCAGCATTTT. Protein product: CASSYEGAHSNQPQHF.

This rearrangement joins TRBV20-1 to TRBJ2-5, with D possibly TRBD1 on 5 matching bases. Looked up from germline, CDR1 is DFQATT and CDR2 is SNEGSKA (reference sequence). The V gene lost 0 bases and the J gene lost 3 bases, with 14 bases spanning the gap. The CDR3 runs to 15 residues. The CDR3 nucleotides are TGCAGTGCTAGAGAGGAATTAGGCAGGGAAGAGACCCAGTACTTC. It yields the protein CSAREELGREETQYF.

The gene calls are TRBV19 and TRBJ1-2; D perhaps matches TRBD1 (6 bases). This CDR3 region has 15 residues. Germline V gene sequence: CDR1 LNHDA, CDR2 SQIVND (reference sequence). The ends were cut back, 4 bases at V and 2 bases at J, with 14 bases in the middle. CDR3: CASSRWTENNYGYTF. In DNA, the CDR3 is TGTGCCAGTAGTAGATGGACAGAGAACAACTATGGCTACACCTTC.

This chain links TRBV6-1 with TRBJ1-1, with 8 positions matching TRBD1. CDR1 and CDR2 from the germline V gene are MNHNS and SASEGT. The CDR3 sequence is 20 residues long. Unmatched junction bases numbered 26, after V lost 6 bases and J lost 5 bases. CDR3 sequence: CASRPPVSGQGPFRMTEAFF. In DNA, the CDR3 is TGTGCCAGCAGGCCCCCCGTGTCTGGACAGGGACCTTTTAGGATGACTGAAGCTTTCTTT.